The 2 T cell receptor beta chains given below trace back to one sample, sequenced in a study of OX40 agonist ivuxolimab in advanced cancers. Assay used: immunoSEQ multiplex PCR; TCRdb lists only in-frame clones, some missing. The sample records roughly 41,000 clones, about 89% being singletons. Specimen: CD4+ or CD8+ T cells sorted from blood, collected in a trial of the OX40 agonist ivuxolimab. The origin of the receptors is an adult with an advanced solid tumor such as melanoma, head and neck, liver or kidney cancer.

The CDR3 protein is CASSPWTGALRETQYF. The CDR3 region has the DNA TGTGCCAGCAGCCCTTGGACAGGGGCCCTCCGGGAGACCCAGTACTTC. The chain has TRBV9 and TRBJ2-5, with TRBD1 matching over 9 bases. Looked up from germline, CDR1 is SGDLS and CDR2 is YYNGEE. This CDR3 region has 16 residues. The trim removed 4 bases at V and 5 bases at J, leaving 12 bases unmatched. Full variable domain (rest looked up from reference TRBV9 and TRBJ2-5): DSGVTQTPKHLITATGQRVTLRCSPRSGDLSVYWYQQSLDQGLQFLIQYYNGEERAKGNILERFSAQQFPDLHSELNLSSLELGDSALYFCASSPWTGALRETQYFGPGTRLLVL.

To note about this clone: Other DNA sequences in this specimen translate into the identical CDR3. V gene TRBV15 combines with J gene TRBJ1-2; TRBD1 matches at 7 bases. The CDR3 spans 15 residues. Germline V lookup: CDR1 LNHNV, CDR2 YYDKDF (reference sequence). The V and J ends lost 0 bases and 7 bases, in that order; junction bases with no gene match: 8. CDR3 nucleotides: TGTGCCACCAGCAGAGATCGTCTGACAGGGCTTGGCTACACCTTC. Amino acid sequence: CATSRDRLTGLGYTF.